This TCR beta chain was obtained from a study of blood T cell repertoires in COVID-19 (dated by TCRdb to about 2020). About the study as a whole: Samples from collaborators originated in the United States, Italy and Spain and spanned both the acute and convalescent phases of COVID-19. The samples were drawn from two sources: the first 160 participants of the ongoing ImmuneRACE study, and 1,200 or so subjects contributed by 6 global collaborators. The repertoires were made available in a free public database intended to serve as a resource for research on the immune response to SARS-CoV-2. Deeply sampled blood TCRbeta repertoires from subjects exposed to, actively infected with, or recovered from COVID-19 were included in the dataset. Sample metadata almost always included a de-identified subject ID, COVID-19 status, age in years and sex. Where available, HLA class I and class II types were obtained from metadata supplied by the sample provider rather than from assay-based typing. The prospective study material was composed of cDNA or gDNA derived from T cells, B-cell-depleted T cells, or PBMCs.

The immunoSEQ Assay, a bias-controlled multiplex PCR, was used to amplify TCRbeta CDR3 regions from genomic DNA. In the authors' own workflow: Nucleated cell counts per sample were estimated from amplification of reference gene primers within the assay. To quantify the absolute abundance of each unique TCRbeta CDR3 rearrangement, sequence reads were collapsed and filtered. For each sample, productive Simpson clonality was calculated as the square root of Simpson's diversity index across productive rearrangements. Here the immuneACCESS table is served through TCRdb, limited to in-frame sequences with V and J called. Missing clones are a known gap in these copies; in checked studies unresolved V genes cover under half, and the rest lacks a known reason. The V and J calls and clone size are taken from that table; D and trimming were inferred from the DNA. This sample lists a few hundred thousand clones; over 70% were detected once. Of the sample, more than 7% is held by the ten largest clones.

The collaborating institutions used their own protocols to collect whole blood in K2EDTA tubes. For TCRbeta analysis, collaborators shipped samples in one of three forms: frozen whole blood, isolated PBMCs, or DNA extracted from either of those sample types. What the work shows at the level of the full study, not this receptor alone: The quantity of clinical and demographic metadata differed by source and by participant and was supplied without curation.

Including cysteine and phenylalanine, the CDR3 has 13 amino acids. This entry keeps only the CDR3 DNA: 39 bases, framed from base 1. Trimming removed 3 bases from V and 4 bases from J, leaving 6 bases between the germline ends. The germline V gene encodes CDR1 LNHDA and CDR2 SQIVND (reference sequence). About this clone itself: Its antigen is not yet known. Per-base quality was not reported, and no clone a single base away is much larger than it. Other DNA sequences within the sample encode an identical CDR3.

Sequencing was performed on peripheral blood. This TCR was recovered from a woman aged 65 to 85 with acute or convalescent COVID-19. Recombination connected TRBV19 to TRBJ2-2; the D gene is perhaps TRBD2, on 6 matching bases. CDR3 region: CASSIGGTGELFF. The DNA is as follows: TGTGCCAGTAGTATCGGGGGCACCGGGGAGCTGTTTTTT.